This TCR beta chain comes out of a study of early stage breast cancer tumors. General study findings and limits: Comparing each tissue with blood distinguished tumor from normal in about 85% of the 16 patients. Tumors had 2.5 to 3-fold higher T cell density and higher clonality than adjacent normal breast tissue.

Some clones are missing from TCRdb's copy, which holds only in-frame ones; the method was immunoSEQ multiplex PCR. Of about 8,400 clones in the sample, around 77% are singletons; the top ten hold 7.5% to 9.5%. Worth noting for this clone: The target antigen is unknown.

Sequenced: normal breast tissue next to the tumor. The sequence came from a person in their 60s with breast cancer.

The CDR3 reads CASSAPGFGNQPQHF. CDR3 sequence (DNA): TGTGCCAGCAGCGCCCCGGGGTTCGGCAATCAGCCCCAGCATTTT. V and J are TRBV9 and TRBJ1-5; D gene uncertain. Germline V gives CDR1 SGDLS, CDR2 YYNGEE. The CDR3 runs to 15 residues. Between the trimmed V and J ends, which lost 3 bases and 2 bases, there was a span of 12 bases.